The rows below give T cell receptor beta chains drawn from one sample of a study of blood T cells in healthy people across ages. One entry per CDR3 protein, called by TCRdb with MiXCR from the 5' RACE reads. The table includes 1.6 million or so distinct CDR3 sequences, roughly 30% detected once. Sequenced: blood. These receptors were obtained from a woman aged 25 to 39 in good health. Both conserved end residues are part of each CDR3. D genes are given only for firm matches. Size values are once, few and many counts, or a class for expanded clones, and some rows have none.

V	size	J	D	CDR3	DNA
TRBV24-1	.	TRBJ1-4	.	CAPPRNSTNEKLFF	TGTGCCCCTCCTAGGAACAGCACTAATGAAAAACTGTTTTTT
TRBV7-9	.	TRBJ2-7	.	CASSLAEVSYEQYF	TGTGCCAGCAGCTTAGCGGAGGTTTCCTACGAGCAGTACTTC
TRBV7-9	once	TRBJ1-4	.	CASSLISATNEKLFF	TGTGCCAGCAGCTTAATTTCAGCAACTAATGAAAAACTGTTTTTT
TRBV20-1	.	TRBJ2-5	.	CSARDHGGGGLETQYF	TGCAGTGCTAGAGACCATGGAGGAGGGGGGCTTGAGACCCAGTACTTC
TRBV24-1	.	TRBJ2-1	TRBD2	CATSDLGLAGDNEQFF	TGTGCCACCAGTGACCTGGGACTAGCGGGGGACAATGAGCAGTTCTTC
TRBV6-5	.	TRBJ2-1	.	CASSYPYSNEQFF	TGTGCCAGCAGTTACCCCTACAGTAATGAGCAGTTCTTC
TRBV20-1	.	TRBJ2-3	TRBD2	CSAPSQRGSTDTQYF	TGCAGTGCTCCCTCCCAGCGGGGTAGCACAGATACGCAGTATTTT
TRBV20-1	.	TRBJ1-2	.	CSAEDGPNYGYTF	TGCAGTGCCGAGGACGGTCCTAACTATGGCTACACCTTC
TRBV21-1	.	TRBJ1-3	.	CASSPLTPGNTIYF	TGTGCCAGCAGCCCACTAACCCCGGGAAACACCATATATTTT
TRBV7-3	few	TRBJ2-5	TRBD2	CASSASGGPRETQYF	TGTGCCAGCAGCGCAAGCGGGGGGCCCCGGGAGACCCAGTACTTC
TRBV20-1	many	TRBJ2-1	.	CSAPTLNSYNEQFF	TGCAGTGCCCCGACTCTTAACTCCTACAATGAGCAGTTCTTC
TRBV4-1	.	TRBJ2-7	TRBD1	CASSQGHRGYEQYF	TGCGCCAGCAGCCAAGGTCACAGGGGCTACGAGCAGTACTTC
TRBV28	.	TRBJ2-2	.	CASSPPRVMRLGGELFF	TGTGCCAGCAGTCCACCCCGGGTCATGCGCTTAGGCGGGGAGCTGTTTTTT
TRBV10-2	few	TRBJ2-4	.	CASTSGVAKNIQYF	TGCGCCAGCACCAGCGGTGTAGCCAAAAACATTCAGTACTTC
TRBV29-1	many	TRBJ2-7	TRBD1	CSAESGQSYEQYF	TGCAGCGCTGAATCGGGACAGAGCTACGAGCAGTACTTC
TRBV9	.	TRBJ2-7	.	CASSGGGGTYEQYF	TGTGCCAGCAGCGGAGGTGGCGGAACCTACGAGCAGTACTTC
TRBV28	.	TRBJ2-5	.	CASSLGRTGKTQYF	TGTGCCAGCAGTTTAGGTCGGACTGGTAAGACCCAGTACTTC
TRBV27	.	TRBJ2-1	.	CAGRLDSGSYNEQFF	TGTGCCGGTAGATTGGACAGTGGATCCTACAATGAGCAGTTCTTC
TRBV20-1	.	TRBJ1-2	.	CSASPHHGYTF	TGCAGTGCTAGTCCCCATCATGGCTACACCTTC
TRBV5-1	.	TRBJ2-7	TRBD2	CANSPGGAKDEQYF	TGCGCCAACAGCCCCGGGGGGGCTAAAGACGAGCAGTACTTC
TRBV20-1	many	TRBJ2-1	TRBD2	CSANSGSAYNEQFF	TGCAGTGCTAACAGCGGGAGTGCGTACAATGAGCAGTTCTTC
TRBV7-3	.	TRBJ2-7	.	CASSLAGNSSYEQYF	TGTGCCAGCAGCTTAGCGGGGAATAGTTCTTACGAGCAGTACTTC
TRBV21-1	few	TRBJ2-4	.	CASSKSGPLQVAKNIQYF	TGTGCCAGCAGCAAATCGGGGCCGCTCCAAGTAGCCAAAAACATTCAGTACTTC
TRBV30	few	TRBJ2-5	.	CAWSPPGQTQYF	TGTGCCTGGAGTCCGCCCGGGCAGACCCAGTACTTC
TRBV7-9	.	TRBJ2-5	TRBD2	CASTNAGTSGVETQYF	TGTGCCAGCACCAATGCCGGGACTAGCGGGGTAGAGACCCAGTACTTC
TRBV2	.	TRBJ2-7	TRBD1	CASSEATGAGYEQYF	TGTGCCAGCAGTGAGGCGACAGGGGCCGGGTACGAGCAGTACTTC
TRBV12-3/TRBV12-4	.	TRBJ2-1	TRBD2	CASSRGGTSYNEQFF	TGTGCCAGCAGCCGGGGGGGGACTAGTTACAATGAGCAGTTCTTC
TRBV2	few	TRBJ1-1	.	CASSVGHNTEAFF	TGTGCCAGCAGTGTCGGCCATAACACTGAAGCTTTCTTT
TRBV25-1	few	TRBJ2-5	.	CASSEGEPETQYF	TGTGCCAGCAGTGAGGGAGAGCCGGAGACCCAGTACTTC
TRBV4-1	.	TRBJ1-4	.	CASSQHPREKLFF	TGCGCCAGCAGCCAACATCCTAGAGAAAAACTGTTTTTT
TRBV6-6	few	TRBJ2-1	.	CASTDLSYNEQFF	TGTGCCAGCACCGACTTATCCTACAATGAGCAGTTCTTC
TRBV4-2	many	TRBJ2-7	.	CASSQERGREQYF	TGTGCCAGCAGCCAAGAGCGGGGTCGCGAGCAGTACTTC
TRBV5-1	.	TRBJ1-2	.	CASSLGDKENYGYTF	TGCGCCAGCAGCTTGGGGGACAAAGAGAACTATGGCTACACCTTC
TRBV29-1	many	TRBJ2-5	.	CSVEGQVETQYF	TGCAGCGTTGAAGGACAGGTAGAGACCCAGTACTTC
TRBV12-3/TRBV12-4	few	TRBJ2-1	.	CATSLASRDNEQFF	TGTGCCACGAGTTTGGCTAGCAGAGACAATGAGCAGTTCTTC
TRBV11-2	.	TRBJ2-1	.	CASSLGWGPNEQFF	TGTGCCAGCAGCTTAGGATGGGGACCGAATGAGCAGTTCTTC
TRBV7-2	.	TRBJ2-1	.	CASSSEWDEQFF	TGTGCCAGCAGCAGCGAGTGGGATGAGCAGTTCTTC
TRBV5-1	few	TRBJ2-7	.	CASSGAMSSGIYSYEQYF	TGCGCCAGCAGCGGGGCCATGTCTTCCGGGATCTATTCCTACGAGCAGTACTTC
TRBV4-1	once	TRBJ2-5	TRBD1	CASSQGTEQEAQYF	TGCGCCAGCAGCCAGGGGACAGAACAAGAGGCCCAGTACTTC
TRBV5-1	.	TRBJ1-5	.	CASSSGAVGNQPQHF	TGCGCCAGCAGCTCAGGGGCGGTCGGCAATCAGCCCCAGCATTTT
TRBV20-1	.	TRBJ2-1	TRBD2	CPPKSGGKNEQFF	TGCCCACCTAAAAGCGGGGGGAAGAATGAGCAGTTCTTC
TRBV10-3	.	TRBJ2-7	.	CAISEPPMGYEQYF	TGTGCCATCAGTGAGCCCCCGATGGGGTATGAGCAGTACTTC
TRBV20-1	few	TRBJ1-5	TRBD1	CSAREWTGSNQPQHF	TGCAGTGCTAGAGAATGGACAGGTTCCAATCAGCCCCAGCATTTT
TRBV4-2	many	TRBJ2-7	.	CASSQSRIGSYEQYF	TGTGCCAGCAGCCAAAGTCGGATAGGCTCCTACGAGCAGTACTTC